This TCR beta chain emerged from a study of control samples from healthy donors and cancer patients. This clone occurred many times. This CDR3 has 14 residues. V lost 4 bases to trimming and J lost 2 bases, with 11 bases between them. The protocol was immunoSEQ multiplex PCR, while the TCRdb copy is restricted to in-frame clones and leaves out a portion. The repertoire includes about 410,000 clones, approximately 92% of them detected once, and more than 6% sits in the top ten. Material for sequencing was PBMCs. The gene calls are TRBV23-1 and TRBJ1-1, with a weak D call TRBD1 (6 bases). Being an ORF, TRBV23-1 has a function that is uncertain. The receptor comes from a man aged 40-50 years with head and neck cancer. The CDR3 nucleotides are TGCGCCAGCAGTCCAACCAGGGGCAACACTGAAGCTTTCTTT. It translates to CASSPTRGNTEAFF.